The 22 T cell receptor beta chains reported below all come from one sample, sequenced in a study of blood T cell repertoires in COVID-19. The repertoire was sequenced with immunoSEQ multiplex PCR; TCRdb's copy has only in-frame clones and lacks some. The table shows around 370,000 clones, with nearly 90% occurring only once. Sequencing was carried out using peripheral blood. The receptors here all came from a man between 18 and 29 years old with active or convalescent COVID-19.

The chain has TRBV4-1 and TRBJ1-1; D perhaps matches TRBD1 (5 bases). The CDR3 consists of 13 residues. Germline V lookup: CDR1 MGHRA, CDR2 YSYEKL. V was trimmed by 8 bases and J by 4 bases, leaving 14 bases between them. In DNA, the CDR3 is TGCGCCAGCGGGTCCCCAGGGATCACTGAAGCTTTCTTT. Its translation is CASGSPGITEAFF.

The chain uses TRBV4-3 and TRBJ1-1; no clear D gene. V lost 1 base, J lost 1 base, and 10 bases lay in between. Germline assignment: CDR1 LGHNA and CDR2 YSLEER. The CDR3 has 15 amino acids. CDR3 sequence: CASSQGAGGNTEAFF. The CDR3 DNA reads TGCGCCAGCAGCCAAGGGGCAGGAGGGAACACTGAAGCTTTCTTT.

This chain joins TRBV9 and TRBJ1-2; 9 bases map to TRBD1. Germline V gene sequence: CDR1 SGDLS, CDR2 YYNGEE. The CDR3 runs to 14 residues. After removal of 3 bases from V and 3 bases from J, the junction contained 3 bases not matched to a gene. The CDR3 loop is CASSADRGDYGYTF. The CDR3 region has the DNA TGTGCCAGCAGCGCCGACAGGGGGGACTATGGCTACACCTTC.

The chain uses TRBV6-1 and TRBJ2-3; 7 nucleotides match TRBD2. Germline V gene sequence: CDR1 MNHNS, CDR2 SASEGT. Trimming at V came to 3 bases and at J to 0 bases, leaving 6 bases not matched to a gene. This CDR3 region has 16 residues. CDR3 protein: CASSEVLAISTDTQYF. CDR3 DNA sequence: TGTGCCAGCAGTGAGGTACTAGCGATTAGCACAGATACGCAGTATTTT.

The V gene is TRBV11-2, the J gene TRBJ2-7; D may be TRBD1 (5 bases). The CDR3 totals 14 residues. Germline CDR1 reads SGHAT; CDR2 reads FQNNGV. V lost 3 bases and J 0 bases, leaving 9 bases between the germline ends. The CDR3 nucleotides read TGTGCCAGCAGCTTGGAGACAGACTCCTACGAGCAGTACTTC. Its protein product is CASSLETDSYEQYF.

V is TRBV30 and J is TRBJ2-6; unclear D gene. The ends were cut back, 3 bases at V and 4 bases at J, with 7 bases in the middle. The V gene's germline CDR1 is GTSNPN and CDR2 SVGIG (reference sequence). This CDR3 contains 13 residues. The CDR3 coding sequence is TGTGCCTGGAGCGCGTTGGGGGCCAACGTCCTGACTTTC. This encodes CAWSALGANVLTF.

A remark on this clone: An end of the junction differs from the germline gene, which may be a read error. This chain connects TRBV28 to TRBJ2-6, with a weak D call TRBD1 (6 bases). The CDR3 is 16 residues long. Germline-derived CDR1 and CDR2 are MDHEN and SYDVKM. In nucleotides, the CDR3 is TGTGCCAGCAGAATAGGGGGAGACTCTGGGGCCAACGTGCTGACTTTC. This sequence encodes CASRIGGDSGANVLTF. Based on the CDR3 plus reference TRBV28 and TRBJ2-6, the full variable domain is DVKVTQSSRYLVKRTGEKVFLECVQDMDHENMFWYRQDPGLGLRLIYFSYDVKMKEKGDIPEGYSVSREKKERFSLILESASTNQTSMYLCASRIGGDSGANVLTFGAGSRLTVL.

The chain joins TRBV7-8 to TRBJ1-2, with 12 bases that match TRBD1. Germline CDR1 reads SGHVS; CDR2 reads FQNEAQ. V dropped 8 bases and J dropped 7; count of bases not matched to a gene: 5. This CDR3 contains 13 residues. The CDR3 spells CASGGQGAFGYTF. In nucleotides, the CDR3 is TGTGCCAGCGGGGGACAGGGGGCATTTGGCTACACCTTC.

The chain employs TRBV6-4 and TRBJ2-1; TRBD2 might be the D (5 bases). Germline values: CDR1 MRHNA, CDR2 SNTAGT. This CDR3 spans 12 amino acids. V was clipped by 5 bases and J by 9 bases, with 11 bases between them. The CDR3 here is CASSSGVGEQFF. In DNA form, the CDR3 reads TGTGCCAGCAGTAGCGGAGTCGGTGAGCAGTTCTTC.

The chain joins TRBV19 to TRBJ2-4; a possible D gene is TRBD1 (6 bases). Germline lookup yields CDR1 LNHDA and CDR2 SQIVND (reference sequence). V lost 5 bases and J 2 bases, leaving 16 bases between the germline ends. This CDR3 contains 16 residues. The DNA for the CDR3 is TGTGCCAGTAGTCCTCCGACAGGTATGCCCAAAAACATTCAGTACTTC. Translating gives CASSPPTGMPKNIQYF.

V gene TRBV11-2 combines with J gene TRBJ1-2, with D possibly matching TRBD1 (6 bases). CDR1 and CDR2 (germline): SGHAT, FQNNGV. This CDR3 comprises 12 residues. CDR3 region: CVIPDRNYGYTF. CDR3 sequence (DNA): TGTGTCATCCCTGACAGGAACTATGGCTACACCTTC.

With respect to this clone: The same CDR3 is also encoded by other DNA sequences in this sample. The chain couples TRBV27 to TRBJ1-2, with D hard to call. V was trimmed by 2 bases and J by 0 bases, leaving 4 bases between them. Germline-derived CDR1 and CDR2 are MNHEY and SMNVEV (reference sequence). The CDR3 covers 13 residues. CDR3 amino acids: CASSLRANYGYTF. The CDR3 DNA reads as TGTGCCAGCAGTTTACGGGCTAACTATGGCTACACCTTC.

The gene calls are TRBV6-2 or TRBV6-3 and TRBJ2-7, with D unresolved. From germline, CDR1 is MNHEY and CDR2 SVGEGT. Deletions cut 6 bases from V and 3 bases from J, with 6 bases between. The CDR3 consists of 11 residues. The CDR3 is CASSEFYEQYF. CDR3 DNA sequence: TGTGCCAGCAGCGAGTTCTACGAGCAGTACTTC.

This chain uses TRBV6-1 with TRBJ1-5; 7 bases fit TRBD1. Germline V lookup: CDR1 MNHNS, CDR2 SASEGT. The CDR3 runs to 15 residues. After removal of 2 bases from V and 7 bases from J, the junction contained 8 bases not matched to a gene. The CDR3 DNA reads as TGTGCCAGCAGTGAAACCGACAGGGTCTGGCAGCCCCAGCATTTT. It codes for CASSETDRVWQPQHF.

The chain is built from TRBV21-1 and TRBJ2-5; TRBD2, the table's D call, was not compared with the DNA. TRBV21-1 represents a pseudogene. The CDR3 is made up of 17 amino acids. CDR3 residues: CASSTCGGTEGTETQYF. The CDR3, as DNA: TGTGCCAGCAGCACCTGTGGCGGCACCGAGGGCACAGAGACCCAGTACTTC.

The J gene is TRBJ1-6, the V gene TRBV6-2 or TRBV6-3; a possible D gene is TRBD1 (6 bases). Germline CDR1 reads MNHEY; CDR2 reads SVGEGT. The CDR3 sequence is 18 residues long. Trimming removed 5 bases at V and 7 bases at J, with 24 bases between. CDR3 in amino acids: CASSPYRKQGFWNSPLHF. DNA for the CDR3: TGTGCCAGCAGTCCGTACCGAAAGCAGGGGTTTTGGAATTCACCCCTCCACTTT.

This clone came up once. The CDR3 coding sequence is TGTGCCCCCCGCCACGCAGTATCGAACACCGGGGAGCTGTTTTTT. This sequence encodes CAPRHAVSNTGELFF. The chain has TRBV7-9 and TRBJ2-2; D gene ambiguous. The germline V gene has CDR1 SEHNR and CDR2 FQNEAQ (reference sequence). The CDR3 sequence is 15 residues long. Trimming stripped 11 bases from V and 0 bases from J, with 16 bases between.

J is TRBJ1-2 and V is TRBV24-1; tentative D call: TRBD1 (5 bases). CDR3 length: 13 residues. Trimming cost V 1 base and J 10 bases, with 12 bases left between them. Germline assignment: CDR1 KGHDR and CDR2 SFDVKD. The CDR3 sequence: CATSDFTGVVYTF. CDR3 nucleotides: TGTGCCACCAGTGATTTTACAGGAGTGGTCTACACCTTC.

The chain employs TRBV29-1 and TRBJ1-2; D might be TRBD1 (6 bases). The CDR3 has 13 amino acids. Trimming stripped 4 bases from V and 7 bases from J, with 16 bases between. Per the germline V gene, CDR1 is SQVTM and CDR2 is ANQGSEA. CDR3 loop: CSVGSRGFSGYTF. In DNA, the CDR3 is TGCAGCGTTGGTAGCAGGGGCTTCAGTGGCTACACCTTC. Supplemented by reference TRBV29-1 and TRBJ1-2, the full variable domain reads SAVISQKPSRDICQRGTSLTIQCQVDSQVTMMFWYRQQPGQSLTLIATANQGSEATYESGFVIDKFPISRPNLTFSTLTVSNMSPEDSSIYLCSVGSRGFSGYTFGSGTRLTVV.

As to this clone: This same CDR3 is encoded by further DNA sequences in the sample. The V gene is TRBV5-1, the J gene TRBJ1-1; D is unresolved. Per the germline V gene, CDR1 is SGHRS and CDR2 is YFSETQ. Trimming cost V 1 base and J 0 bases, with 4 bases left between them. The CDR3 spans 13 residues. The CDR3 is CASSLSLNTEAFF. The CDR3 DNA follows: TGCGCCAGCAGCTTGAGCCTGAACACTGAAGCTTTCTTT.

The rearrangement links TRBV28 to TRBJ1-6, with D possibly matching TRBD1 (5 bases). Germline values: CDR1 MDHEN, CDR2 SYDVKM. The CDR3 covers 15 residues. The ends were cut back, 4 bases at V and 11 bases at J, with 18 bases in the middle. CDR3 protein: CASSSGAEGKTPLHF. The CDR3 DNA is TGTGCCAGCAGTTCTGGGGCGGAGGGGAAGACACCCCTCCACTTT. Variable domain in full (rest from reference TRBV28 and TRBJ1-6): DVKVTQSSRYLVKRTGEKVFLECVQDMDHENMFWYRQDPGLGLRLIYFSYDVKMKEKGDIPEGYSVSREKKERFSLILESASTNQTSMYLCASSSGAEGKTPLHFGNGTRLTVT.

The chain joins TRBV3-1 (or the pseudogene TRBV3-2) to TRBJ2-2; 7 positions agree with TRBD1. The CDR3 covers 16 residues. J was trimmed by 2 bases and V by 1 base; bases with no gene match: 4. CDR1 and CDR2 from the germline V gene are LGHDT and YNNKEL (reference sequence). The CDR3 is CASSQARDRNTGELFF. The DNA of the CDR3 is TGTGCCAGCAGCCAAGCTCGGGACAGAAACACCGGGGAGCTGTTTTTT.